Presented here are 21 T cell receptor beta chains from one specimen sequenced in a study of shared clonotypes between healthy human individuals. Measured with immunoSEQ multiplex PCR; TCRdb has only the in-frame clones, and not every one. Here the sample spans about 470,000 clones, roughly 80% being singletons. Sequenced: PBMCs. Every receptor here comes from a woman aged 40 to 50 in good health. Some clones in this sample may be carry-over from other donors' samples.

This chain links TRBV5-1 with TRBJ1-3; 9 bases match TRBD1. CDR1 is SGHRS and CDR2 is YFSETQ in the germline V gene. Trimming took 4 bases from V and 8 from J; bases not matched to a gene: 4. The CDR3 is 13 amino acids. CDR3 DNA: TGCGCCAGCAGCCAGACAGGGGGAGACACCATATATTTT. Encoded protein: CASSQTGGDTIYF.

This clone occurred once. As DNA, the CDR3 is TGCGCCAGCAGCCAAGCCCGGACAGGGGTCGGAAACACCATATATTTT. Protein: CASSQARTGVGNTIYF. The V gene is TRBV4-3, the J gene TRBJ1-3, with 9 positions matching TRBD1. J gave up 4 bases and V 1 base, and 5 bases lay outside the gene matches. CDR3 size: 16 residues. The germline gives CDR1 LGHNA, CDR2 YSLEER.

Notes on this clone: This sample includes further DNA sequences coding for the same CDR3. V and J are TRBV5-1 and TRBJ2-6; D is unclear. The CDR3 spans 13 residues. Germline V CDR1 and CDR2: SGHRS, YFSETQ. Trimming shortened V by 5 bases and J by 1 base, and 4 bases separated the two germline ends. CDR3 DNA sequence: TGCGCCAGCAGGGATTCTGGGGCCAACGTCCTGACTTTC. Translating it yields CASRDSGANVLTF. Drawing the rest from reference TRBV5-1 and TRBJ2-6, the complete variable domain is KAGVTQTPRYLIKTRGQQVTLSCSPISGHRSVSWYQQTPGQGLQFLFEYFSETQRNKGNFPGRFSGRQFSNSRSEMNVSTLELGDSALYLCASRDSGANVLTFGAGSRLTVL.

The CDR3 bases are TGTGCCAGCAGCTTCGGGCGGGCCCTATACGAGCAGTACTTC. Amino acid sequence: CASSFGRALYEQYF. The chain couples TRBV11-2 to TRBJ2-7, with a possible D match to TRBD2 (5 bases). Trimming pared 3 bases from V and 4 bases from J, leaving 13 bases between. Germline CDR1 is SGHAT and CDR2 is FQNNGV. The CDR3 is made up of 14 amino acids.

The V call is TRBV6-5, the J call TRBJ2-1, with D tentatively TRBD2 (6 bases). The CDR3 loop spans 14 amino acids. Germline V CDR1 and CDR2: MNHEY, SVGAGI. CDR3 sequence: CAVAPLAAYNEQFF. The CDR3, as DNA: TGTGCTGTAGCCCCCTTAGCGGCCTACAATGAGCAGTTCTTC.

The chain employs TRBV20-1 and TRBJ2-3; unclear D gene. The germline V gene encodes CDR1 DFQATT and CDR2 SNEGSKA (reference sequence). The CDR3 is made up of 11 amino acids. Trimming cost V 6 bases and J 2 bases, with 6 bases left between them. CDR3 in amino acids: CSAPFTDTQYF. The CDR3 DNA is TGCAGTGCCCCGTTCACAGATACGCAGTATTTT.

The chain is built from TRBV28 and TRBJ2-7; D is possibly TRBD2 (5 bases). Germline CDR1 is MDHEN and CDR2 is SYDVKM. This CDR3 has 15 residues. V dropped 4 bases and J dropped 4 bases, with 17 bases sitting between them. The CDR3 bases are TGTGCCAGCAGTTCCGCCGGGGTTCGGGGTTACGAGCAGTACTTC. The encoded protein is CASSSAGVRGYEQYF.

This clone appeared a single time. The chain employs TRBV18 and TRBJ2-2; 8 bases agree with TRBD1. Per the germline V gene, CDR1 is KGHSH and CDR2 is LQKENI. The CDR3 has 16 residues. Germline trimming cut 2 bases from V and 4 bases from J; bases unmatched to any gene: 6. CDR3 residues: CASSPTGTGFTGELFF. The CDR3 DNA is TGTGCCAGCTCACCAACCGGGACAGGTTTCACCGGGGAGCTGTTTTTT.

The chain is built from TRBV7-2 and TRBJ2-7; TRBD1 or TRBD2 may be the D gene (5 bases each). CDR1 is SGHTA, CDR2 FQGNSA, per germline. The CDR3 runs 15 residues. V was pared by 2 bases and J by 3 bases, with 14 bases between. DNA of the CDR3: TGTGCCAGCAGCTTATTTGGGACCGCATACTACGAGCAGTACTTC. Translating it yields CASSLFGTAYYEQYF. Full variable domain (rest looked up from reference TRBV7-2 and TRBJ2-7): GAGVSQSPSNKVTEKGKDVELRCDPISGHTALYWYRQSLGQGLEFLIYFQGNSAPDKSGLPSDRFSAERTGGSVSTLTIQRTQQEDSAVYLCASSLFGTAYYEQYFGPGTRLTVT.

This clone was recorded at least ten times. The gene calls are TRBV27 and TRBJ2-3; 7 positions agree with TRBD2. Looked up from germline, CDR1 is MNHEY and CDR2 is SMNVEV (reference sequence). The CDR3 sequence is 15 residues long. The J segment lost 0 bases and the V segment lost 5 bases, leaving 5 bases of the junction unmatched. The CDR3 sequence: CASSPRTSSTDTQYF. The CDR3 DNA sequence: TGTGCCAGCAGTCCGCGGACTAGTAGCACAGATACGCAGTATTTT.

The rearrangement joins TRBV5-1 to TRBJ2-1; tentative D call: TRBD2 (6 bases). CDR1 and CDR2 (germline): SGHRS, YFSETQ. V lost 2 bases and J lost 2, with 8 bases in between. This CDR3 contains 14 residues. The CDR3 DNA reads as TGCGCCAGCAGCTTTAGCGGAGCCTACAATGAGCAGTTCTTC. This codes for CASSFSGAYNEQFF.

This chain joins TRBV11-1 and TRBJ2-3; D is possibly TRBD1 (8 bases). Germline V gene sequence: CDR1 SGHAT, CDR2 FQDESV (reference sequence). Between the trimmed V and J ends, which lost 6 bases and 3 bases, there was a span of 13 bases. This CDR3 region has 14 residues. The CDR3 here is CASSSQGGTDTQYF. The CDR3 DNA reads TGTGCCAGCAGTTCACAGGGGGGGACAGATACGCAGTATTTT.

V usage is TRBV7-9 and J usage is TRBJ1-2; D is unresolved. The V and J ends lost 0 bases and 4 bases respectively, with 9 bases between them. The CDR3 is 14 residues long. Germline V gives CDR1 SEHNR, CDR2 FQNEAQ (reference sequence). CDR3 protein: CASSLALDFYGYTF. In DNA form, the CDR3 reads TGTGCCAGCAGCTTAGCCTTAGATTTCTATGGCTACACCTTC.

The genes are TRBV9 and TRBJ2-2; D is perhaps TRBD2 (7 bases). V was shortened by 4 bases and J by 3 bases, with 16 bases between the two germline ends. Per germline, CDR1 SGDLS and CDR2 YYNGEE. The CDR3 has 16 amino acids. The CDR3 DNA is TGTGCCAGCAGCTCTCCGCGGGGGCAGTACACCGGGGAGCTGTTTTTT. This gives the protein CASSSPRGQYTGELFF.

The genes are TRBV19 and TRBJ2-2, with no clear D. V was shortened by 3 bases and J by 0 bases, with 8 bases between the two germline ends. CDR3 length: 15 residues. Germline lookup yields CDR1 LNHDA and CDR2 SQIVND (reference sequence). The CDR3 DNA sequence: TGTGCCAGTAGTATCATGGCGGCGAACACCGGGGAGCTGTTTTTT. As protein: CASSIMAANTGELFF.

The chain combines TRBV27 with TRBJ2-1; D gene ambiguous. Deletions cut 3 bases from V and 3 bases from J, with 12 bases between. The CDR3 loop spans 15 amino acids. Germline-derived CDR1 and CDR2 are MNHEY and SMNVEV (reference sequence). As DNA, the CDR3 is TGTGCCAGCAGTTTCGATCGGTACCTCTACAATGAGCAGTTCTTC. This translates into CASSFDRYLYNEQFF.

This chain joins TRBV28 and TRBJ1-5, with 8 bases aligning to TRBD1. Germline-derived CDR1 and CDR2 are MDHEN and SYDVKM. The CDR3 has 15 residues. Germline trimming cut 4 bases from V and 1 base from J; bases unmatched to any gene: 3. The CDR3 nucleotides read TGTGCCAGCAGTTCCCAGGGGGCGAGCAATCAGCCCCAGCATTTT. This sequence encodes CASSSQGASNQPQHF.

The gene calls are TRBV29-1 and TRBJ1-4; the D is unclear. The length of the CDR3 is 12 residues. Looked up from germline, CDR1 is SQVTM and CDR2 is ANQGSEA. Trimming removed 7 bases at V and 8 bases at J, with 14 bases between. CDR3 sequence: CSARTSTEKLFF. The CDR3 nucleotides read TGCAGCGCCAGAACGTCAACGGAAAAACTGTTTTTT.

In this sample, this clone turned up once. Additional DNA sequences in this sample encode the identical CDR3. V and J are TRBV28 and TRBJ2-4; a possible D gene is TRBD2 (5 bases). Germline CDR1 reads MDHEN; CDR2 reads SYDVKM. This CDR3 comprises 15 residues. V was cut by 2 bases and J by 0 bases, with 8 bases left in between. CDR3 in amino acids: CASSLAGVAKNIQYF. The CDR3 DNA follows: TGTGCCAGCAGTTTAGCCGGGGTAGCCAAAAACATTCAGTACTTC.

J is TRBJ2-5 and V is TRBV5-6, with D perhaps matching TRBD2 (6 bases). Trimming stripped 4 bases from V and 5 bases from J, with 12 bases between. CDR3 length equals 13 residues. The germline V gene has CDR1 SGHDT and CDR2 YYEEEE. The CDR3 DNA reads as TGTGCCAGCAGCACCCCGAGCGGGGAGACCCAGTACTTC. Translating gives CASSTPSGETQYF.

This chain joins TRBV16 and TRBJ2-7, with D possibly matching TRBD2 (6 bases). The length of the CDR3 is 15 residues. V lost 0 bases and J 4 bases, leaving 13 bases between the germline ends. CDR1 is KGHSY, CDR2 FQNENV, per germline. CDR3 in amino acids: CASSQSASAGYEQYF. The CDR3 DNA sequence: TGTGCCAGCAGCCAATCGGCCTCTGCGGGGTACGAGCAGTACTTC.